This T cell receptor beta chain was captured in a study of naive and memory T cell subsets. General study results and limits: RNA-based TCR counts may shift with T cell activation and differentiation. Clonotypes are single alpha or beta chains, not paired receptors.

After the first PCR, alpha and beta chain libraries were processed separately. Cells stained for CD3, CD4, CD8, CD45RA, CD27 and viability were sorted into four CD45RA/CD27 subsets. Both TRBC1 and TRBC2 were covered by a beta constant-region primer of two equimolar oligonucleotides. TCRdb re-called the UMI-ligation and nested PCR reads with MiXCR, one entry per CDR3 protein. The sample records 89,000 or so distinct CDR3 sequences, roughly 14% being singletons. With respect to this clonotype: Its antigen is as yet unknown.

Germline V gene lookup returns CDR1 GTSNPN and CDR2 SVGIG (reference sequence). Trimming shortened V by 1 base and J by 3 bases, and 22 bases separated the two germline ends. This CDR3 spans 18 amino acids. The origin of this receptor is a human donor in good health. The chain has TRBV30 and TRBJ1-3; TRBD1 is a possible D gene (5 bases). The specimen was central memory CD4+ T cells from blood. CDR3 loop: CAWSGIGGFEMFGNTIYF. In nucleotides, the CDR3 is TGTGCCTGGAGTGGTATCGGGGGATTCGAGATGTTTGGAAACACCATATATTTT.